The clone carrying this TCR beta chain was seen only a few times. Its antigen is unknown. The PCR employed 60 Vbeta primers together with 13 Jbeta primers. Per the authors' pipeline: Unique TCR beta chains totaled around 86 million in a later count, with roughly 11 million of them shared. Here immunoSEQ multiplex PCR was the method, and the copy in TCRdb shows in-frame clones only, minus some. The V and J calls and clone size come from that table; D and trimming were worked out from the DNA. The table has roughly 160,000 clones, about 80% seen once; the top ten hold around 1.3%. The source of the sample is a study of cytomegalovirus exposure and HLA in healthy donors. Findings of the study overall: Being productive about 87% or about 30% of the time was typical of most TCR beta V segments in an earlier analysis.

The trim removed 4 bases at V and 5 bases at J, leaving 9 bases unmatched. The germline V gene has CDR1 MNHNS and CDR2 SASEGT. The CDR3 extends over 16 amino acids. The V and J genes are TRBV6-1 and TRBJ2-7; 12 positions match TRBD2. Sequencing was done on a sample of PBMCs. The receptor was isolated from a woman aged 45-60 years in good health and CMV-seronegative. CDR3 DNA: TGTGCCAGCAGTGTACTGGCTAGCGGGAGGGCAGACGAGCAGTACTTC. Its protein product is CASSVLASGRADEQYF.